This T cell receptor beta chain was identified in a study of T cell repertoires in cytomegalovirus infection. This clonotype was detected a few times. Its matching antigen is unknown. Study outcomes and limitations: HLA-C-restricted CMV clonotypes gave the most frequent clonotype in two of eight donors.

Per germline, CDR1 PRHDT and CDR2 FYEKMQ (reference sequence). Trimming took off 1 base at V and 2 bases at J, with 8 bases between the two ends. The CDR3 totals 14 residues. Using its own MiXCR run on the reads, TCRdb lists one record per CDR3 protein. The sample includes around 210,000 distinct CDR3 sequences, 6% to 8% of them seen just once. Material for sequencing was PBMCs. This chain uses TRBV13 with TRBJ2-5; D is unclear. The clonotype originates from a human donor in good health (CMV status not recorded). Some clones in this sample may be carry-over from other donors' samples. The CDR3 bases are TGTGCCAGCAGCTTAGAAACAGAGCAAGAGACCCAGTACTTC. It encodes CASSLETEQETQYF.